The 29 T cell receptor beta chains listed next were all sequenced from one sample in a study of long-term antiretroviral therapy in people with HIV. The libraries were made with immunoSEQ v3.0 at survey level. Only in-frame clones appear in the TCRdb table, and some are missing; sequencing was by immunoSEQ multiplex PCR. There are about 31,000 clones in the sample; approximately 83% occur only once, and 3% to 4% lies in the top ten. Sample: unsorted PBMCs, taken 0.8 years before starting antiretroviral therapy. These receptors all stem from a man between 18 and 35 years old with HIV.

The CDR3 loop reads CASSSLNRAHEQYF. DNA for the CDR3: TGTGCCAGCAGCTCCCTCAACAGGGCCCACGAGCAGTACTTC. V usage is TRBV5-6 and J usage is TRBJ2-7; D perhaps matches TRBD1 (6 bases). The CDR3 contains 14 residues. V was clipped by 3 bases and J by 5 bases, with 15 bases between them. The germline CDR1 and CDR2 sequences are SGHDT and YYEEEE.

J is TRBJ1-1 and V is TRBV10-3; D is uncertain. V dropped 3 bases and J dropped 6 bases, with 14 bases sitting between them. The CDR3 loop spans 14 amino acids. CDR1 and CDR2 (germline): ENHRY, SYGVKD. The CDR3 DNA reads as TGTGCCATCAGTGAATCAATCCCCGACGCTGAAGCTTTCTTT. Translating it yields CAISESIPDAEAFF.

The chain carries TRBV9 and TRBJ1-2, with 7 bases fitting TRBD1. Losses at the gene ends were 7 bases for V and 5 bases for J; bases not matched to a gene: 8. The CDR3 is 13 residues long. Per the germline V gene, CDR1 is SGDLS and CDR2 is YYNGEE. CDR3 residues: CASGPSGGYGYTF. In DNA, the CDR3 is TGTGCCAGCGGTCCTTCAGGGGGATATGGCTACACCTTC.

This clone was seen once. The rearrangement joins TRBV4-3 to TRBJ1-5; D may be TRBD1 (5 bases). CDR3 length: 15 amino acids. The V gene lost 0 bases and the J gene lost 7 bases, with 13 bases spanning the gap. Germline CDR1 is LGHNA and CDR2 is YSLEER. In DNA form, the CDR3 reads TGCGCCAGCAGCCAAGAGTCTGGGACCGGGCAGCCCCAGCATTTT. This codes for CASSQESGTGQPQHF.

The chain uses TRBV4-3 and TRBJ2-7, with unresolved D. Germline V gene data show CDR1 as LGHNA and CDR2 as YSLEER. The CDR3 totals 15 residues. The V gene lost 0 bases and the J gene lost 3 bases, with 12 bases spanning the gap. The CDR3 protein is CASSQDQSHVYEQYF. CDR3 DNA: TGCGCCAGCAGCCAAGATCAGTCCCATGTCTACGAGCAGTACTTC.

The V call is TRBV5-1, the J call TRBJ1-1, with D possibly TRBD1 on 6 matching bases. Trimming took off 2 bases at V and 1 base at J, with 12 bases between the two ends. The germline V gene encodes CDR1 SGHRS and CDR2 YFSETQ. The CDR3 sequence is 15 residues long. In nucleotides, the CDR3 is TGCGCCAGCAGCTTAACGGGGGGCGCGAACACTGAAGCTTTCTTT. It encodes CASSLTGGANTEAFF.

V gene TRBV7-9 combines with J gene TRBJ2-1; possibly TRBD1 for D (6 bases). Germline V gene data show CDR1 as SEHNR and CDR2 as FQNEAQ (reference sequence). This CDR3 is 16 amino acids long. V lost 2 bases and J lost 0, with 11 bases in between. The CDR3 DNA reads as TGTGCCAGCAGCTTATTCCCGGACAGCTCCTACAATGAGCAGTTCTTC. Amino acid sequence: CASSLFPDSSYNEQFF.

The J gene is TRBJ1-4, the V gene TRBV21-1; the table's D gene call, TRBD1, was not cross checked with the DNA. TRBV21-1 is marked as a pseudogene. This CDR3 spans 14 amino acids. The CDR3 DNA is TGTGCCAGCAGCACAGACAGGGGTTGTGAAAAACTGTTTTTT. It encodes CASSTDRGCEKLFF.

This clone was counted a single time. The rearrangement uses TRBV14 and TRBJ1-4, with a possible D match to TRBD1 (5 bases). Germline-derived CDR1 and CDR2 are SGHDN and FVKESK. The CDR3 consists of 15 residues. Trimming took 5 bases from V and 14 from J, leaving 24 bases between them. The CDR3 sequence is CASSGTGDGPGGLFF. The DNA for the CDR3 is TGTGCCAGCAGCGGAACCGGGGACGGACCCGGAGGGCTGTTTTTT.

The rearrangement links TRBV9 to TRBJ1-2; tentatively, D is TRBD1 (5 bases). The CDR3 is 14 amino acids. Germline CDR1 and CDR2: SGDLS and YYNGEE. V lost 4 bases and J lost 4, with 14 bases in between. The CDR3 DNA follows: TGTGCCAGCAGCTTACAGACAGAAACCTATGGCTACACCTTC. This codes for CASSLQTETYGYTF.

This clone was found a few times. The CDR3 protein is CASNRGQNAPLHF. In DNA, the CDR3 is TGTGCCAGCAATCGGGGGCAAAATGCACCCCTCCACTTT. V is TRBV6-5 and J is TRBJ1-6; a possible D gene is TRBD1 (6 bases). CDR3 size: 13 residues. V lost 7 bases and J 11 bases, leaving 15 bases between the germline ends. In germline, CDR1 is MNHEY, CDR2 SVGAGI.

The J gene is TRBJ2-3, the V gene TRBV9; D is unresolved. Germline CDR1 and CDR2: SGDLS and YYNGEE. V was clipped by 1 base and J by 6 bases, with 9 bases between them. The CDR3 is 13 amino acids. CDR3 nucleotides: TGTGCCAGCAGCGTATCTTCCCAGGATACGCAGTATTTT. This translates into CASSVSSQDTQYF.

DNA of the CDR3: TGTGCCAGCAGCTGGTACAGGGTAACTGAAGCTTTCTTT. Translation gives CASSWYRVTEAFF. The chain is built from TRBV7-8 and TRBJ1-1; possibly TRBD1 for D (6 bases). Germline V lookup: CDR1 SGHVS, CDR2 FQNEAQ. The CDR3 has 13 residues. The V and J ends lost 4 bases and 5 bases respectively, with 11 bases between them.

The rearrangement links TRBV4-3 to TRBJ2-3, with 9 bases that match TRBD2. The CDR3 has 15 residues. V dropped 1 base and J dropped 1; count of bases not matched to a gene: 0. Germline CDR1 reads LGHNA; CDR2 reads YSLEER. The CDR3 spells CASSQASGGTDTQYF. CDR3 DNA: TGCGCCAGCAGCCAAGCTAGCGGGGGCACAGATACGCAGTATTTT.

The CDR3 DNA reads TGTGCCAGCAGTCCAAGCGGGAGGGCGGGTTACGAGCAGTACTTC. It is translated as CASSPSGRAGYEQYF. The rearrangement links TRBV27 to TRBJ2-7; 10 bases line up with TRBD2. The CDR3 covers 15 residues. The V gene's germline CDR1 is MNHEY and CDR2 SMNVEV (reference sequence). V shed 5 bases and J 4 bases; nucleotides not matched to a gene: 8.

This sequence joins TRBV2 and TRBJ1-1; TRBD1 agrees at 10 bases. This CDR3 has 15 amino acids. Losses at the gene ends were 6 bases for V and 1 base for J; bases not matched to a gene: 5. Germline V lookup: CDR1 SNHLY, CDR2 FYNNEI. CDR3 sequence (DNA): TGTGCCAGCAGAACGACAGGGGGCGCGAACACTGAAGCTTTCTTT. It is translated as CASRTTGGANTEAFF. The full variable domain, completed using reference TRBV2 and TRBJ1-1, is EPEVTQTPSHQVTQMGQEVILRCVPISNHLYFYWYRQILGQKVEFLVSFYNNEISEKSEIFDDQFSVERPDGSNFTLKIRSTKLEDSAMYFCASRTTGGANTEAFFGQGTRLTVV.

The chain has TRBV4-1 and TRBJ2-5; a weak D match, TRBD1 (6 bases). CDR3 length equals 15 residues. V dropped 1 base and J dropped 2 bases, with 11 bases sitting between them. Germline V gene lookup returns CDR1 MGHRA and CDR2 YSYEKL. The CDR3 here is CASSQGRQGQETQYF. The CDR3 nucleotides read TGCGCCAGCAGCCAAGGGCGGCAGGGGCAAGAGACCCAGTACTTC.

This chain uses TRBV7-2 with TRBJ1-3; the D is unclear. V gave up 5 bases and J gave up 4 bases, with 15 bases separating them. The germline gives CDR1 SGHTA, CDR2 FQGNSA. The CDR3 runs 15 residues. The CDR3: CASSPRTGLGNTIYF. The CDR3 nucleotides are TGTGCCAGCAGCCCACGAACGGGTCTAGGAAACACCATATATTTT.

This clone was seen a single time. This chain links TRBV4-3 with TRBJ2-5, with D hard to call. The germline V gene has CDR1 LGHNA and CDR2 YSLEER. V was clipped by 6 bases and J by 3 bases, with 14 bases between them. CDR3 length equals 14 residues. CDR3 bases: TGCGCCAGCAGGGTCCGCGCATGTAAAGAGACCCAGTACTTC. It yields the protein CASRVRACKETQYF.

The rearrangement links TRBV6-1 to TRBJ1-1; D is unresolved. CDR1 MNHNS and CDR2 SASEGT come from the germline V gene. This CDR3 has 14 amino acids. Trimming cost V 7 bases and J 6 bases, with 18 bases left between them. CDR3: CASTLTPLRSEAFF. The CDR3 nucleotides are TGTGCCAGCACCCTAACCCCCCTCCGGTCTGAAGCTTTCTTT.

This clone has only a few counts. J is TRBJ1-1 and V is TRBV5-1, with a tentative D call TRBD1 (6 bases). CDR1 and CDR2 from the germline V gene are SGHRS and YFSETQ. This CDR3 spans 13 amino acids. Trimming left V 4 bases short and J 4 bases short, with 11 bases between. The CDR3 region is CASSITGFTEAFF. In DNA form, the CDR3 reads TGCGCCAGCAGCATTACAGGGTTCACTGAAGCTTTCTTT.

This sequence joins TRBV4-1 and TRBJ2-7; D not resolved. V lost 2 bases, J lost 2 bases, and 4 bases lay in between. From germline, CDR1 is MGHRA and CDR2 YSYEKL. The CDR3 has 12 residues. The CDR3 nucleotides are TGCGCCAGCAGCCAACCCCCCTACGAGCAGTACTTC. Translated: CASSQPPYEQYF.

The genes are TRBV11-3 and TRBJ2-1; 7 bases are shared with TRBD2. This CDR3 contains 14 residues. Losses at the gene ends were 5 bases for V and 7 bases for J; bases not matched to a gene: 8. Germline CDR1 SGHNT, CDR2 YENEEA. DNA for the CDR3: TGTGCCAGCAGCCGGGGAGGGCTAGGTAATGAGCAGTTCTTC. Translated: CASSRGGLGNEQFF.

The DNA for the CDR3 is TGTGCCAGCAGCTTAAGTCCAGCGGCGAACACCGGGGAGCTGTTTTTT. Translation gives CASSLSPAANTGELFF. This rearrangement joins TRBV7-9 to TRBJ2-2; possibly TRBD2 for D (5 bases). The CDR3 extends over 16 amino acids. Trimming left V 2 bases short and J 0 bases short, with 10 bases between. CDR1 and CDR2 (germline): SEHNR, FQNEAQ (reference sequence).

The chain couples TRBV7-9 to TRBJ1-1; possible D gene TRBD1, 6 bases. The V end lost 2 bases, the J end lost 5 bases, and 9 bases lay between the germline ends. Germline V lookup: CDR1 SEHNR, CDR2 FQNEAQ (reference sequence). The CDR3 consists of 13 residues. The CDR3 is CASSLTGSTEAFF. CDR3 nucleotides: TGTGCCAGCAGCTTAACAGGGTCGACTGAAGCTTTCTTT.

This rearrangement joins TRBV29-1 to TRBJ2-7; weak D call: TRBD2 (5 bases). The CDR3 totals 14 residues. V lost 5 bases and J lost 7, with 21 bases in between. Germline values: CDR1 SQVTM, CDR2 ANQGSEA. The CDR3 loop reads CSVFVRGRVPEQYF. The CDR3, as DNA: TGCAGCGTTTTTGTCCGGGGTCGGGTTCCGGAGCAGTACTTC.

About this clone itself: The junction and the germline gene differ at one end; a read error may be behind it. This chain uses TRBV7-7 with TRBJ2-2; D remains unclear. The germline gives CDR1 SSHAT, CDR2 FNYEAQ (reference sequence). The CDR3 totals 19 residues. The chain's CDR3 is CASSSFPHLDLMLTGELFF. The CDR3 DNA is TGTGCTAGCAGCTCGTTCCCGCACTTGGACCTAATGTTGACCGGGGAGCTGTTTTTT.

The DNA for the CDR3 is TGTGCCAGCAGCCGAGGGGCAGATCCCTACGAGCAGTACTTC. Residues: CASSRGADPYEQYF. This chain joins TRBV27 and TRBJ2-7; TRBD1 or TRBD2 may be the D gene (5 bases each). V dropped 6 bases and J dropped 2 bases, with 14 bases sitting between them. Germline V gene lookup returns CDR1 MNHEY and CDR2 SMNVEV (reference sequence). The CDR3 has 14 residues.

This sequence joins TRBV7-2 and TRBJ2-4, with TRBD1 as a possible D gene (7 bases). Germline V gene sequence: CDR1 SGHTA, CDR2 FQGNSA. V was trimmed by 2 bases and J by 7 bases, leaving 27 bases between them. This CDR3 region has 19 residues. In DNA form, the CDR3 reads TGTGCCAGCAGCTTACTCACAGGGGTTGGGGGGATTCGATCTAACATTCAGTACTTC. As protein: CASSLLTGVGGIRSNIQYF.